These 15 T cell receptor beta chains were all obtained from the same sample, sequenced in a study of CD8 T cells in ankylosing spondylitis. One entry per CDR3 protein, called by TCRdb with MiXCR from the 5' RACE reads. Among 250,000 to 350,000 distinct CDR3 sequences, around 20% were seen once, and the ten largest hold around 8%. Sequencing was done on a sample of blood, either unsorted or a sorted T cell fraction (not recorded which). The receptors come from a male donor with ankylosing spondylitis or in good health (not recorded which).

This clonotype showed up many times. V usage is TRBV20-1 and J usage is TRBJ2-3; D possibly uses TRBD1 or TRBD2 (7 bases each). From germline, CDR1 is DFQATT and CDR2 SNEGSKA (reference sequence). The CDR3 contains 14 residues. The V gene lost 8 bases and the J gene lost 0 bases, with 15 bases spanning the gap. The CDR3, as DNA: TGCAGTCCAGGGGGGGACAGTAGCACAGATACGCAGTATTTT. Protein product: CSPGGDSSTDTQYF.

This clonotype has at least ten counts. The chain recombines TRBV29-1 with TRBJ1-1; 9 bases map to TRBD1. Germline V gene lookup returns CDR1 SQVTM and CDR2 ANQGSEA. The CDR3 consists of 12 residues. The V gene end was trimmed by 6 bases and the J gene end by 5 bases; junction bases not matched to a gene: 4. CDR3 protein: CSVQGAWTEAFF. For the CDR3, the DNA is TGCAGCGTACAGGGGGCTTGGACTGAAGCTTTCTTT.

V gene TRBV3-1 combines with J gene TRBJ2-5; 9 nucleotides align to TRBD2. With 3 bases clipped from V and 5 bases from J, the junction kept 7 bases outside the gene matches. This CDR3 is 15 amino acids long. Germline V lookup: CDR1 LGHDT, CDR2 YNNKEL (reference sequence). CDR3 nucleotides: TGTGCCAGCAGCCAGCCTAGCGGGACCTCCGAGACCCAGTACTTC. This encodes CASSQPSGTSETQYF.

Comment on this clonotype: Since a much larger clone is just one base distant, this may be a read error. The chain has TRBV12-3 or TRBV12-4 and TRBJ1-1; the match to TRBD1 covers 7 bases. The CDR3 consists of 15 residues. CDR3 sequence (DNA): TGTGCCAACAGTTTTACAGGGGCCAGGAACACTGAAGCTTTCTTT. Protein: CANSFTGARNTEAFF.

In its sample, this clonotype was seen many times. The chain combines TRBV29-1 with TRBJ2-3; D is unclear. The CDR3 is 11 amino acids. Trimming stripped 7 bases from V and 5 bases from J, with 10 bases between. The germline CDR1 and CDR2 sequences are SQVTM and ANQGSEA. The CDR3 sequence: CSAARVDTQYF. CDR3 nucleotides: TGCAGCGCCGCCCGGGTAGATACGCAGTATTTT.

The chain couples TRBV20-1 to TRBJ2-5; D might be TRBD2 (6 bases). The V gene lost 5 bases and the J gene lost 0 bases, with 10 bases spanning the gap. The CDR3 spans 13 residues. Germline V gives CDR1 DFQATT, CDR2 SNEGSKA (reference sequence). CDR3 loop: CSAGGGDQETQYF. CDR3 DNA: TGCAGTGCTGGCGGAGGGGACCAAGAGACCCAGTACTTC.

This clonotype has a handful of counts. V and J are TRBV10-3 and TRBJ2-3, with D hard to call. Germline V CDR1 and CDR2: ENHRY, SYGVKD. V was cut by 2 bases and J by 5 bases, with 8 bases left in between. The CDR3 contains 13 residues. The CDR3 sequence is CAISEGNGDTQYF. The DNA for the CDR3 is TGTGCCATCAGTGAGGGGAACGGAGATACGCAGTATTTT.

The rearrangement uses TRBV7-9 and TRBJ2-6; 9 positions agree with TRBD1. Trimming cost V 5 bases and J 3 bases; bases outside gene matches: 8. CDR1 is SEHNR, CDR2 FQNEAQ, per germline (reference sequence). The CDR3 totals 17 residues. The CDR3 protein is CASSPSRDRVGANVLTF. The CDR3 DNA reads as TGTGCCAGCAGCCCGTCCCGGGACAGGGTTGGGGCCAACGTCCTGACTTTC.

This clonotype was counted only a few times. The J gene is TRBJ2-3, the V gene TRBV11-2, with D unresolved. CDR3 size: 19 residues. Between the trimmed V and J ends, which lost 5 bases and 1 base, there was a span of 25 bases. Per the germline V gene, CDR1 is SGHAT and CDR2 is FQNNGV. The DNA for the CDR3 is TGTGCCAGCAGCCCGAGACAAATACAAAACAGAGATCGCACAGATACGCAGTATTTT. This gives the protein CASSPRQIQNRDRTDTQYF.

This clonotype was counted ten times or more. The rearrangement uses TRBV29-1 and TRBJ2-2; TRBD2 matches at 9 bases. Germline V gene data show CDR1 as SQVTM and CDR2 as ANQGSEA. This CDR3 region has 16 residues. J gave up 2 bases and V 5 bases, and 9 bases lay outside the gene matches. CDR3 nucleotides: TGCAGCGTTCCTGGGGGGCGGGGGGGCAACACCGGGGAGCTGTTTTTT. Protein: CSVPGGRGGNTGELFF.

This clonotype was counted ten times or more. This chain joins TRBV12-3 or TRBV12-4 and TRBJ2-5; TRBD1 aligns across 9 bases. This CDR3 region has 16 residues. Trimming took 6 bases from V and 5 from J; bases not matched to a gene: 13. The CDR3 loop is CASSIQGAQNRETQYF. In DNA, the CDR3 is TGTGCCAGCAGCATACAGGGGGCGCAGAATAGGGAGACCCAGTACTTC.

In its sample, this clonotype was seen many times. Here the CDR3 reads CASSLLEGGYGYTF. CDR3 coding DNA: TGCGCCAGCAGCTTGCTCGAGGGGGGATATGGCTACACCTTC. The chain combines TRBV5-1 with TRBJ1-2; D may be TRBD1 (6 bases). The germline CDR1 and CDR2 sequences are SGHRS and YFSETQ. V lost 1 base and J lost 5, with 12 bases in between. The CDR3 length is 14 residues. Variable domain in full (rest from reference TRBV5-1 and TRBJ1-2): KAGVTQTPRYLIKTRGQQVTLSCSPISGHRSVSWYQQTPGQGLQFLFEYFSETQRNKGNFPGRFSGRQFSNSRSEMNVSTLELGDSALYLCASSLLEGGYGYTFGSGTRLTVV.

Points on this clonotype: The junction departs from germline at one end; a sequencing error may be responsible. This chain links TRBV15 with TRBJ2-5; TRBD2 agrees at 8 bases. The CDR3 runs 15 residues. Germline V lookup: CDR1 LNHNV, CDR2 YYDKDF (reference sequence). The CDR3 region has the DNA TGTGTCACCAGCAGACCCTCGAGGGCGGGGGGGACCCAGTACTTC. Protein: CVTSRPSRAGGTQYF.

V usage is TRBV2 and J usage is TRBJ2-1; no clear D gene. The CDR3 is made up of 14 amino acids. Germline CDR1 SNHLY, CDR2 FYNNEI. V was pared by 3 bases and J by 7 bases, with 13 bases between. The CDR3 DNA reads as TGTGCCAGCAGTGAGACACAGTTTACAAATGAGCAGTTCTTC. Residues: CASSETQFTNEQFF.

The J gene is TRBJ1-2, the V gene TRBV11-2; D might be TRBD1 (6 bases). V was shortened by 1 base and J by 3 bases, with 12 bases between the two germline ends. The length of the CDR3 is 15 residues. Germline loops: CDR1 SGHAT, CDR2 FQNNGV. The CDR3 DNA follows: TGTGCCAGCAGCTTAGGTCGGGGGCTCGACTATGGCTACACCTTC. This gives the protein CASSLGRGLDYGYTF.